This TCR beta chain was identified in a study of cytotoxic CD8 clonotypes in ibrutinib-treated CLL. As for the study in general: Some 25 partial and 2 complete responses; at median approximately 70 months, around 15 remitted, around 12 progressed.

Regarding this clone: Its antigen is currently unknown.

Method: immunoSEQ multiplex PCR; TCRdb's copy keeps in-frame clones and lacks some. Of 20,000 to 30,000 clones listed, around 84% were seen once; the top ten hold 9%. Study results and limitations: Upon ibrutinib response clonality rose, and upon progression it fell back toward baseline. Sampling time points were not equivalent between sustained-remission and progressing patients. Clonality measured at baseline exceeded age-matched healthy donors, tracking circulating CD8+ T-cell counts.

The CDR3 length is 17 residues. CDR1 and CDR2 from the germline V gene are SGHAT and FQNNGV. V shed 4 bases and J 6 bases; nucleotides not matched to a gene: 13. The receptor was isolated from a human donor with chronic lymphocytic leukemia. Here the sequenced sample was PBMCs, taken before ibrutinib treatment. The gene calls are TRBV11-2 and TRBJ2-4; 9 bases fit TRBD1. The CDR3 DNA sequence: TGTGCCAGCAGCTCTCAGACTTTTACAGGGGGCGGAAACATTCAGTACTTC. As protein: CASSSQTFTGGGNIQYF.